The rows below give T cell receptor beta chains drawn from one sample of a study of shared clonotypes between healthy human individuals. Sequencing used immunoSEQ multiplex PCR; TCRdb keeps in-frame clones, though not all of them. Altogether approximately 720,000 clones are present, roughly 70% being singletons, with the ten largest covering around 1.8%. Sequenced input: memory CD4+ T cells sorted from blood. The receptor source for this set is a woman between 25 and 40 years old in good health. The CDR3 runs from the conserved cysteine through the conserved F or W. D genes are given only for firm matches. Expanded clones are given a class, and other clones once, few, many or no size at all.

TRBV29-1	NA	TRBJ2-1	NA	CSVEDLVGETSYNEQFF	TGCAGCGTTGAAGATCTGGTGGGAGAGACTTCCTACAATGAGCAGTTCTTC
TRBV15	NA	TRBJ2-3	NA	CATSRSLGQGLLYTQYF	TGTGCCACCAGCAGATCTCTTGGGCAGGGGCTGTTATATACGCAGTATTTT
TRBV19	many	TRBJ2-1	TRBD2	CASSTRLGGRMDNEQFF	TGTGCCAGTAGTACCCGGTTGGGCGGGAGGATGGACAATGAGCAGTTCTTC
TRBV14	few	TRBJ1-3	NA	CASSQLDGGIAGNTIYF	TGTGCCAGCAGCCAACTAGACGGGGGGATAGCTGGAAACACCATATATTTT
TRBV5-1	NA	TRBJ1-2	NA	CASSLSKGNYGYTF	TGCGCCAGCAGCTTGTCAAAGGGGAACTATGGCTACACCTTC
TRBV2	NA	TRBJ2-2	NA	CASSAVQGNTGELFF	TGTGCCAGCAGTGCGGTGCAGGGAAACACCGGGGAGCTGTTTTTT
TRBV7-2	once	TRBJ2-1	TRBD2	CASSLVGTSGNNEQFF	TGTGCCAGCAGCTTAGTAGGGACTAGCGGGAACAATGAGCAGTTCTTC
TRBV10-1	NA	TRBJ2-2	TRBD1	CASSESTGWGTGELFF	TGCGCCAGCAGTGAGTCGACAGGGTGGGGCACCGGGGAGCTGTTTTTT
TRBV19	NA	TRBJ2-4	NA	CASSTSSRLAKNIQYF	TGTGCCAGTAGTACCTCGAGTCGGCTAGCCAAAAACATTCAGTACTTC
TRBV5-1	NA	TRBJ2-1	TRBD2	CAGSLSSGNYNEQFF	TGCGCCGGCAGCTTGTCTAGCGGAAATTACAATGAGCAGTTCTTC
TRBV7-6	NA	TRBJ2-7	NA	CASSLQQTYEQYF	TGTGCCAGCAGCTTACAGCAGACTTACGAGCAGTACTTC
TRBV4-1	few	TRBJ2-7	TRBD1	CASSQGQGAGYEQYF	TGCGCCAGCAGCCAAGGACAGGGGGCTGGGTACGAGCAGTACTTC
TRBV5-1	once	TRBJ2-7	NA	CASSLERTGGEQYF	TGCGCCAGCAGTTTAGAAAGAACGGGCGGCGAGCAGTACTTC
TRBV5-1	NA	TRBJ2-3	NA	CASSRWGTSDTQYF	TGCGCCAGCAGCCGGTGGGGTACTTCGGATACGCAGTATTTT
TRBV11-2	NA	TRBJ2-7	TRBD2	CASSSGLAGGYEQYF	TGTGCCAGCAGCTCCGGACTAGCGGGGGGCTACGAGCAGTACTTC
TRBV11-2	NA	TRBJ1-2	NA	CASKPPQRWRGRWSYTF	TGTGCCAGCAAACCACCCCAAAGGTGGAGGGGGAGATGGAGCTACACCTTC
TRBV5-4	NA	TRBJ1-1	TRBD1	CASRYGTANTEAFF	TGTGCCAGCAGATATGGGACAGCGAACACTGAAGCTTTCTTT
TRBV6-1	NA	TRBJ1-3	NA	CASSEDLRNTIYF	TGTGCCAGCAGTGAAGATTTGCGGAACACCATATATTTT
TRBV6-5	NA	TRBJ2-1	TRBD2	CASKTSSEQFF	TGTGCCAGCAAGACTAGCTCTGAGCAGTTCTTC
TRBV21-1	NA	TRBJ2-1	NA	CASSKRVDSGKSSYNEQFF	TGTGCCAGCAGCAAAAGGGTGGATAGCGGGAAAAGCTCCTACAATGAGCAGTTCTTC
TRBV23-1	NA	TRBJ2-3	TRBD2	CASSQGLAGADTQYF	TGCGCCAGCAGTCAAGGACTAGCGGGAGCAGATACGCAGTATTTT
TRBV7-9	NA	TRBJ2-2	TRBD2	CASSLVGTSSPGELFF	TGTGCCAGCAGCTTAGTTGGGACTAGCAGCCCCGGGGAGCTGTTTTTT